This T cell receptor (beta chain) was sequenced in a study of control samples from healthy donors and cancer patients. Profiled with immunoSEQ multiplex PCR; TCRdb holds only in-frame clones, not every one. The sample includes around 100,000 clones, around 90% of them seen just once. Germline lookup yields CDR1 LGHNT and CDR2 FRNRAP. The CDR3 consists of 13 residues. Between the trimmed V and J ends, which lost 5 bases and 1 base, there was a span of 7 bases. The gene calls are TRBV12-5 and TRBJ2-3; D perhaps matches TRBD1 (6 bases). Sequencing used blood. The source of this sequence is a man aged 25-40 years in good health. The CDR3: CASGRTGTDTQYF. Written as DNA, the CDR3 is TGTGCTAGTGGTCGGACAGGCACAGATACGCAGTATTTT.